These 32 T cell receptor beta chains were sequenced from one sample in a study of cytomegalovirus exposure and HLA in healthy donors. The PCR used 60 Vbeta and 13 Jbeta primers. The repertoire was sequenced with immunoSEQ multiplex PCR; TCRdb's copy has only in-frame clones and lacks some. The table has around 200,000 clones, 75% to 90% seen once. The source material was PBMCs. Receptors were obtained from a boy younger than 18 in good health and CMV-seronegative.

The chain recombines TRBV5-4 with TRBJ1-3; TRBD1 agrees at 7 bases. V dropped 4 bases and J dropped 2; count of bases not matched to a gene: 0. CDR3 length: 13 amino acids. Germline V gene sequence: CDR1 SGHNT, CDR2 YYREEE (reference sequence). As DNA, the CDR3 is TGTGCCAGCAGCAGGGGGCCTGGAAACACCATATATTTT. Translated, it gives CASSRGPGNTIYF.

This sequence joins TRBV19 and TRBJ1-2; D ambiguous. The length of the CDR3 is 14 residues. The germline V and J ends were trimmed by 3 bases and 2 bases, with 10 bases remaining between them. Germline assignment: CDR1 LNHDA and CDR2 SQIVND (reference sequence). In nucleotides, the CDR3 is TGTGCCAGTAGTATCGGAGGAAAGAACTATGGCTACACCTTC. Its translation is CASSIGGKNYGYTF.

The chain combines TRBV6-1 with TRBJ1-1; D gene unclear. The CDR3 sequence is 12 residues long. V was shortened by 2 bases and J by 6 bases, with 7 bases between the two germline ends. Germline CDR1 and CDR2: MNHNS and SASEGT. CDR3 loop: CASSEFRSEAFF. For the CDR3, the DNA is TGTGCCAGCAGTGAATTTCGGTCTGAAGCTTTCTTT.

V gene TRBV30 combines with J gene TRBJ1-1; D is uncertain. Trimming took off 8 bases at V and 6 bases at J, with 19 bases between the two ends. The CDR3 covers 13 residues. Germline V gene data show CDR1 as GTSNPN and CDR2 as SVGIG (reference sequence). CDR3 residues: CATQRLLGAEAFF. CDR3 DNA: TGTGCCACCCAACGCTTACTTGGTGCTGAAGCTTTCTTT.

The rearrangement links TRBV7-8 to TRBJ1-2; 9 positions agree with TRBD1. Germline V CDR1 and CDR2: SGHVS, FQNEAQ. Trimming removed 1 base from V and 0 bases from J; junction bases left unmatched: 3. The CDR3 length is 16 residues. The CDR3 DNA sequence: TGTGCCAGCAGCTTAGTGGGACAGGGAGCTAACTATGGCTACACCTTC. Its translation is CASSLVGQGANYGYTF. The full variable domain, its missing parts supplied by reference TRBV7-8 and TRBJ1-2, is GAGVSQSPRYKVAKRGQDVALRCDPISGHVSLFWYQQALGQGPEFLTYFQNEAQLDKSGLPSDRFFAERPEGSVSTLKIQRTQQEDSAVYLCASSLVGQGANYGYTFGSGTRLTVV.

The rearrangement links TRBV25-1 to TRBJ1-2; D may be TRBD1 (5 bases). The V gene's germline CDR1 is MGHDK and CDR2 SYGVNS. This CDR3 has 12 amino acids. With 3 bases removed from V and 6 bases from J, the gap between germline ends came to 8 bases. CDR3 protein: CASSDQGNGYTF. The CDR3 region has the DNA TGTGCCAGCAGTGACCAGGGTAATGGCTACACCTTC.

A remark on this clone: This sample also contains other DNA sequences that code for the same CDR3. The chain's CDR3 is CASSLGQGNTDTQYF. The CDR3 DNA reads as TGTGCCAGCAGCTTGGGACAGGGAAACACAGATACGCAGTATTTT. This chain uses TRBV5-5 with TRBJ2-3; 7 nucleotides match TRBD1. With 0 bases clipped from V and 2 bases from J, the junction kept 3 bases outside the gene matches. The CDR3 spans 15 residues. Germline values: CDR1 SGHKS, CDR2 YYEKEE (reference sequence). The full variable domain, rest sourced from reference TRBV5-5 and TRBJ2-3, is DAGVTQSPTHLIKTRGQQVTLRCSPISGHKSVSWYQQVLGQGPQFIFQYYEKEERGRGNFPDRFSARQFPNYSSELNVNALLLGDSALYLCASSLGQGNTDTQYFGPGTRLTVL.

The rearrangement uses TRBV9 and TRBJ1-3; D gene uncertain. CDR1 is SGDLS, CDR2 YYNGEE, per germline. Trimming cost V 1 base and J 2 bases, with 7 bases left between them. The CDR3 has 14 amino acids. DNA of the CDR3: TGTGCCAGCAGCGTACGAGAGGCTGGAAACACCATATATTTT. It yields the protein CASSVREAGNTIYF.

The chain has TRBV9 and TRBJ1-2; 9 nucleotides align to TRBD1. V lost 3 bases, J lost 4 bases, and 10 bases stayed unmatched. The CDR3 runs to 16 residues. Germline V gene data show CDR1 as SGDLS and CDR2 as YYNGEE. DNA of the CDR3: TGTGCCAGCAGCGAGGGGATAACGGGACAGGGCTATGGCTACACCTTC. Translation: CASSEGITGQGYGYTF. The full variable domain, rest sourced from reference TRBV9 and TRBJ1-2, is DSGVTQTPKHLITATGQRVTLRCSPRSGDLSVYWYQQSLDQGLQFLIQYYNGEERAKGNILERFSAQQFPDLHSELNLSSLELGDSALYFCASSEGITGQGYGYTFGSGTRLTVV.

The rearrangement uses TRBV11-3 and TRBJ2-7; TRBD1 matches at 9 bases. Losses at the gene ends were 5 bases for V and 2 bases for J; bases not matched to a gene: 7. The CDR3 runs to 15 residues. Germline-derived CDR1 and CDR2 are SGHNT and YENEEA. CDR3 region: CASSLTGTGPYEQYF. The CDR3 coding sequence is TGTGCCAGCAGCCTCACCGGGACAGGGCCCTACGAGCAGTACTTC.

This clone was seen a few times. The V gene is TRBV27, the J gene TRBJ1-5; D is possibly TRBD1 (5 bases). CDR1 is MNHEY and CDR2 is SMNVEV in the germline V gene (reference sequence). CDR3 length equals 15 residues. Trimming cost V 4 bases and J 0 bases, with 10 bases left between them. Here the CDR3 reads CASSSGGNSNQPQHF. DNA for the CDR3: TGTGCCAGCAGTTCTGGGGGGAATAGCAATCAGCCCCAGCATTTT.

The V and J genes are TRBV30 and TRBJ1-1; D is unclear. The germline V gene has CDR1 GTSNPN and CDR2 SVGIG (reference sequence). The CDR3 totals 14 residues. Trimming removed 2 bases at V and 1 base at J, with 11 bases between. The CDR3 region is CAWSRGAPNTEAFF. The CDR3 bases are TGTGCCTGGAGTCGGGGAGCCCCGAACACTGAAGCTTTCTTT.

The chain has TRBV5-6 and TRBJ1-2; 7 bases match TRBD1. The V gene end was trimmed by 3 bases and the J gene end by 4 bases; junction bases not matched to a gene: 9. The V gene's germline CDR1 is SGHDT and CDR2 YYEEEE. The length of the CDR3 is 15 residues. The CDR3 here is CASSWGTVSFYGYTF. In DNA form, the CDR3 reads TGTGCCAGCAGCTGGGGGACAGTGAGTTTCTATGGCTACACCTTC.

The CDR3 sequence is CASSWAGKEQPQHF. Written as DNA, the CDR3 is TGTGCCAGCAGTTGGGCAGGGAAGGAGCAGCCCCAGCATTTT. The gene calls are TRBV2 and TRBJ1-5, with D tentatively TRBD1 (5 bases). The germline V gene has CDR1 SNHLY and CDR2 FYNNEI. The CDR3 has 14 residues. V dropped 5 bases and J dropped 7 bases, with 15 bases sitting between them.

The J gene is TRBJ1-2, the V gene TRBV15, with D perhaps TRBD1 (6 bases). CDR1 is LNHNV, CDR2 YYDKDF, per germline (reference sequence). V lost 4 bases and J 4 bases, leaving 13 bases between the germline ends. There are 14 residues in the CDR3. In DNA form, the CDR3 reads TGTGCCACCAGCATCACTACAGGGAGCTATGGCTACACCTTC. This gives the protein CATSITTGSYGYTF.

The CDR3 nucleotides read TGTGCTAGCCGCAGCTTAGTCCCCCGGGGTTTAACTGAAGCTTTCTTT. This gives the protein CASRSLVPRGLTEAFF. The chain is built from TRBV7-7 and TRBJ1-1; D gene ambiguous. CDR1 is SSHAT and CDR2 is FNYEAQ in the germline V gene (reference sequence). The CDR3 is made up of 16 amino acids. The full variable domain, rest sourced from reference TRBV7-7 and TRBJ1-1, is GAGVSQSPRYKVTKRGQDVTLRCDPISSHATLYWYQQALGQGPEFLTYFNYEAQPDKSGLPSDRFSAERPEGSISTLTIQRTEQRDSAMYRCASRSLVPRGLTEAFFGQGTRLTVV.

The rearrangement links TRBV27 to TRBJ1-4; D remains unclear. The V end was cut by 3 bases, the J end by 5 bases, with 10 bases between. CDR3 length equals 14 residues. Per germline, CDR1 MNHEY and CDR2 SMNVEV (reference sequence). The CDR3: CASSLKGGNEKLFF. The CDR3 DNA sequence: TGTGCCAGCAGTTTGAAGGGAGGAAATGAAAAACTGTTTTTT.

The V and J genes are TRBV12-5 and TRBJ2-6, with 8 bases fitting TRBD1. Germline values: CDR1 LGHNT, CDR2 FRNRAP. The J segment lost 0 bases and the V segment lost 4 bases, leaving 14 bases of the junction unmatched. The CDR3 length is 20 residues. CDR3 DNA: TGTGCTAGTGGTTCCACCCCTCGGACAGGGTTCTCCTCTGGGGCCAACGTCCTGACTTTC. It translates to CASGSTPRTGFSSGANVLTF.

The chain links TRBV7-8 to TRBJ2-2, with TRBD2 matching 14 bases. The CDR3 covers 19 residues. V lost 5 bases and J lost 0; bases outside the gene matches: 8. CDR1 SGHVS and CDR2 FQNEAQ come from the germline V gene. CDR3 residues: CASSTGTSGRRANTGELFF. The CDR3 nucleotides read TGTGCCAGCAGCACAGGGACTAGCGGGAGACGGGCGAACACCGGGGAGCTGTTTTTT.

The V and J genes are TRBV10-1 and TRBJ1-1, with TRBD1 identical over 10 bases. The germline V gene encodes CDR1 WNHNN and CDR2 SYGVQD (reference sequence). V gave up 11 bases and J gave up 5 bases; unmatched junction bases: 17. This CDR3 is 16 amino acids long. The CDR3 region has the DNA TGCGCCGCTCGAGTCCGGGACAGGGGCCAAGGAACTGAAGCTTTCTTT. Protein sequence: CAARVRDRGQGTEAFF.

V gene TRBV19 combines with J gene TRBJ1-5; 7 nucleotides align to TRBD1. The CDR3 has 14 amino acids. Germline V CDR1 and CDR2: LNHDA, SQIVND (reference sequence). V gave up 5 bases and J gave up 3 bases; unmatched junction bases: 4. Written as DNA, the CDR3 is TGTGCCAGTAGTTATACAGGGGTCAATCAGCCCCAGCATTTT. Amino acid sequence: CASSYTGVNQPQHF.

The chain combines TRBV19 with TRBJ2-2, with 11 bases identical to TRBD1. The CDR3 runs to 14 residues. V shed 10 bases and J 4 bases; nucleotides not matched to a gene: 5. CDR1 LNHDA and CDR2 SQIVND come from the germline V gene (reference sequence). The CDR3 DNA reads as TGTGCCACGGACAGGGGGCAGACCACCGGGGAGCTGTTTTTT. As protein: CATDRGQTTGELFF.

This sequence joins TRBV29-1 and TRBJ1-1; TRBD1 matches at 8 bases. The CDR3 is 13 amino acids. The V gene's germline CDR1 is SQVTM and CDR2 ANQGSEA. Trimming took 6 bases from V and 8 from J; bases not matched to a gene: 11. The CDR3 is CSVLTQGAREAFF. The CDR3 coding sequence is TGCAGCGTCCTTACCCAGGGGGCAAGAGAAGCTTTCTTT.

The chain has TRBV5-1 and TRBJ2-7; D possibly corresponds to TRBD1 (5 bases). CDR1 and CDR2 (germline): SGHRS, YFSETQ. V lost 1 base to trimming and J lost 2 bases, with 10 bases between them. The CDR3 is 14 amino acids. Written as DNA, the CDR3 is TGCGCCAGCAGCTTGATGACAGTCCCCTACGAGCAGTACTTC. It specifies CASSLMTVPYEQYF. Together with reference TRBV5-1 and TRBJ2-7, the CDR3 gives the full variable domain: KAGVTQTPRYLIKTRGQQVTLSCSPISGHRSVSWYQQTPGQGLQFLFEYFSETQRNKGNFPGRFSGRQFSNSRSEMNVSTLELGDSALYLCASSLMTVPYEQYFGPGTRLTVT.

This rearrangement joins TRBV7-6 to TRBJ2-1; 10 bases fit TRBD1. CDR1 and CDR2 (germline): SGHVS, FNYEAQ. The CDR3 contains 15 residues. After removal of 6 bases from V and 2 bases from J, the junction contained 4 bases not matched to a gene. The CDR3 region has the DNA TGTGCCAGCAGTCGACAGGGGGCAACCTACAATGAGCAGTTCTTC. Translation: CASSRQGATYNEQFF.

The chain has TRBV4-3 and TRBJ2-7, with 11 nucleotides matching TRBD2. Germline CDR1 is LGHNA and CDR2 is YSLEER. V was clipped by 1 base and J by 5 bases; unmatched bases: 7. The CDR3 covers 16 residues. CDR3 DNA: TGCGCCAGCAGCCAAGCTACTAGCGGGAGCTTCGACGAGCAGTACTTC. Protein: CASSQATSGSFDEQYF.

DNA of the CDR3: TGTGCCAGTAGCCGGACAGCCGAAGCTTTCTTT. Translation gives CASSRTAEAFF. The J gene is TRBJ1-1, the V gene TRBV19; weak D call: TRBD1 (6 bases). Germline V gene data show CDR1 as LNHDA and CDR2 as SQIVND (reference sequence). Trimming took 6 bases from V and 8 from J, leaving 10 bases between them. This CDR3 is built from 11 residues.

This rearrangement joins TRBV11-3 to TRBJ2-6, with D tentatively TRBD1 (5 bases). V was shortened by 5 bases and J by 0 bases, with 17 bases between the two germline ends. The CDR3 length is 18 residues. The germline gives CDR1 SGHNT, CDR2 YENEEA. CDR3 bases: TGTGCCAGCAGCCCCCTGACAGTTGTCCCCTCTGGGGCCAACGTCCTGACTTTC. It yields the protein CASSPLTVVPSGANVLTF.

This clone was seen a handful of times. V is TRBV4-1 and J is TRBJ2-7; 9 nucleotides line up with TRBD1. Germline CDR1 reads MGHRA; CDR2 reads YSYEKL. Unmatched junction bases numbered 11, after V lost 1 base and J lost 4 bases. This CDR3 comprises 17 residues. CDR3 DNA: TGCGCCAGCAGCCAAGCTGGCCCCGGGACAGGGACATACGAGCAGTACTTC. It specifies CASSQAGPGTGTYEQYF.

The rearrangement joins TRBV6-6 to TRBJ1-1; 8 bases match TRBD1. With 2 bases clipped from V and 4 bases from J, the junction kept 3 bases outside the gene matches. Germline V gives CDR1 MNHNY, CDR2 SVGAGI (reference sequence). The CDR3 consists of 14 residues. Here the CDR3 reads CASSYPDRATEAFF. The CDR3 region has the DNA TGTGCCAGCAGTTACCCGGACAGGGCCACTGAAGCTTTCTTT.

The rearrangement links TRBV4-3 to TRBJ2-7; TRBD2 agrees at 7 bases. CDR3 length: 14 residues. V shed 0 bases, J shed 7 bases, and the junction held 6 bases outside the gene matches. From germline, CDR1 is LGHNA and CDR2 YSLEER. The chain's CDR3 is CASSQDRGVLEQYF. CDR3 DNA sequence: TGCGCCAGCAGCCAAGATCGGGGGGTGTTGGAGCAGTACTTC.

The count of this clone is one. The rearrangement joins TRBV5-6 to TRBJ1-5, with 7 bases aligning to TRBD1. Trimming removed 4 bases from V and 2 bases from J; junction bases left unmatched: 0. From germline, CDR1 is SGHDT and CDR2 YYEEEE. The CDR3 length is 13 residues. CDR3 nucleotides: TGTGCCAGCAGCGACAGGGGCAATCAGCCCCAGCATTTT. Amino acid sequence: CASSDRGNQPQHF.